This T cell receptor (beta chain) was profiled in a study of PD-1 blockade in classical Hodgkin lymphoma. Study details: Once every 2 weeks, patients received intravenous nivolumab at 3 mg/kg.

On this clone: Its antigen is currently unknown.

General study results and limits: Prior to therapy, complete responders displayed diversity much like that of newly diagnosed patients. TCR diversity in CD4+, not CD8+, cells rose significantly by C4D1. Relapsed/refractory patients reportedly had the lowest baseline TCR diversity, below newly diagnosed patients, who were below healthy donors.

The protocol was immunoSEQ multiplex PCR, while the TCRdb copy is restricted to in-frame clones and leaves out a portion. In the table there are 90,000 to 140,000 clones, around nine tenths of which are singletons. Time point: cycle 4 day 1 (C4D1), after 6 weeks of nivolumab. Brentuximab vedotin exposure varied among the patients, all of whom had relapsed after autologous stem cell transplantation. The CDR3 is 15 amino acids. The ends lost 8 bases at V and 4 bases at J; junction bases unmatched: 11. Germline V gives CDR1 MDHEN, CDR2 SYDVKM. This chain joins TRBV28 and TRBJ1-2, with 9 positions matching TRBD1. This sample comprised peripheral blood mononuclear cells (PBMCs), obtained before the fourth cycle of nivolumab. The source is a human donor with classical Hodgkin lymphoma. The CDR3 DNA is TGTGCCAGCTGTGACCCGGGACAGGGCTGCTATGGCTACACCTTC. Its protein is CASCDPGQGCYGYTF.